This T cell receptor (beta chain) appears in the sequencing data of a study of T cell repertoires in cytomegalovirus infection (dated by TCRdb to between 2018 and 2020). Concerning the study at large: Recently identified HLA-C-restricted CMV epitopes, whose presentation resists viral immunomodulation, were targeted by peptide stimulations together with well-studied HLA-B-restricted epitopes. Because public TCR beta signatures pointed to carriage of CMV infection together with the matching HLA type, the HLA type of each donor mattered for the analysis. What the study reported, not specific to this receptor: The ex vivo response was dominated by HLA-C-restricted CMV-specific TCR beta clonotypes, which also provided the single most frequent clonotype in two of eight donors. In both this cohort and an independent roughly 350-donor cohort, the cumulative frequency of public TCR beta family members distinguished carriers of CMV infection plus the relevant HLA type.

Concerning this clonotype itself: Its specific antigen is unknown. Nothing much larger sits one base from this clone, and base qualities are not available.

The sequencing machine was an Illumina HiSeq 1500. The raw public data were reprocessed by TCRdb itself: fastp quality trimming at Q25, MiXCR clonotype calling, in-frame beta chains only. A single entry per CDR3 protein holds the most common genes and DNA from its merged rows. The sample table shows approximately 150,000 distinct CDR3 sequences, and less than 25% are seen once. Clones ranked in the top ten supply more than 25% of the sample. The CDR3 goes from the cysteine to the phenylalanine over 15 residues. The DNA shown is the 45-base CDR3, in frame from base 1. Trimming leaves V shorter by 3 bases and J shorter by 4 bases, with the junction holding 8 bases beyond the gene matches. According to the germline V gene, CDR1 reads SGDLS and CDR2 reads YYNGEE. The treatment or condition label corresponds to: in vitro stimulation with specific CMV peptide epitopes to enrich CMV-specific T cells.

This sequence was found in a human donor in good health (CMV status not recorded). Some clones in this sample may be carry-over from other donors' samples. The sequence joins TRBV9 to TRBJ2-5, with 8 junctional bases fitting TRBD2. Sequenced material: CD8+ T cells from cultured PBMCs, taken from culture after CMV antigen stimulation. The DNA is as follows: TGTGCCAGCAGCGCATATTCCGGGGGGGGAGAGACCCAGTACTTC. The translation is CASSAYSGGGETQYF.